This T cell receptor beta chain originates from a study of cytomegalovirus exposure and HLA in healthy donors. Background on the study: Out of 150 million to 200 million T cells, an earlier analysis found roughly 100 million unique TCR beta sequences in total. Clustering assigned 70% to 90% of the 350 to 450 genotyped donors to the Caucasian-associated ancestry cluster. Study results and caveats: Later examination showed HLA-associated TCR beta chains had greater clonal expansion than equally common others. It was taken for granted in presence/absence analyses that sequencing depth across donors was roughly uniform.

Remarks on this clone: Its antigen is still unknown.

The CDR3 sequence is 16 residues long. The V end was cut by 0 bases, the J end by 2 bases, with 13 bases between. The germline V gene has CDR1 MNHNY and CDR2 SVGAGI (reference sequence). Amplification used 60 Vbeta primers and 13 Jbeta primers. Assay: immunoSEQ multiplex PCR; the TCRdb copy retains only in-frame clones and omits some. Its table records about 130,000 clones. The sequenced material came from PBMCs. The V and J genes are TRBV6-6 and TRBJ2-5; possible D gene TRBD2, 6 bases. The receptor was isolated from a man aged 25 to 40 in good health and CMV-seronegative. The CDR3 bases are TGTGCCAGCAGTTACTCGCAGCGGACTATACAAGAGACCCAGTACTTC. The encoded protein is CASSYSQRTIQETQYF.